A selection of T cell receptor beta chains follows, all from one sample in a study of blood T cell repertoires in COVID-19. Clones were read by immunoSEQ multiplex PCR, and TCRdb kept only the in-frame ones, dropping some. The table lists roughly 52,000 clones, roughly nine tenths of them singletons, with around 30% in the top ten. The material sequenced was peripheral blood. The receptors come from a woman of 80 years or more with acute or convalescent COVID-19. Both conserved end residues are part of each CDR3. Fields, in order: J gene, D gene, V gene, clone size, CDR3 DNA, CDR3 protein. The D gene is left open where the match is weak. Clone size, where shown, is once, few, many, or a class for clones that have expanded.

TRBJ2-2 TRBD2 TRBV5-1 - TGCGCCAGCAGTTCCCTAGCGGGGGACACCGGGGAGCTGTTTTTT CASSSLAGDTGELFF
TRBJ2-3 - TRBV5-1 - TGCGCCAGCAGCTCCCAGGGTATGGCAGATACGCAGTATTTT CASSSQGMADTQYF
TRBJ2-1 TRBD2 TRBV11-1 - TGTGCCAGCAGCTCCCAGCGGGGGGGCCTGGAGAATGAGCAGTTCTTC CASSSQRGGLENEQFF
TRBJ2-3 TRBD1 TRBV2 - TGTGCCAGCAGCCGGAACAGGGGCCGCACAGATACGCAGTATTTT CASSRNRGRTDTQYF
TRBJ1-6 - TRBV15 few TGTGCCACCAGCAGAGAGCGGCGAAATAATTCACCCCTCCACTTT CATSRERRNNSPLHF
TRBJ1-4 - TRBV7-9 - TGTGCCAGCACCCCGTGGGCAGGGGATGAAAAACTGTTTTTT CASTPWAGDEKLFF
TRBJ1-1 - TRBV19 - TGTGCCAGTTCGCTACCGGACACTGAAGCTTTCTTT CASSLPDTEAFF
TRBJ2-1 TRBD2 TRBV11-3 - TGTGCCAGCAGCTCTCTAGCGGGGGGGCTGAATGAGCAGTTCTTC CASSSLAGGLNEQFF
TRBJ2-5 - TRBV5-6 - TGTGCCAGCAGTCGCCATAACAGGGATGAGGAGACCCAGTACTTC CASSRHNRDEETQYF
TRBJ1-3 - TRBV18 once TGTGCCAGCTCGCTCGGGGGTACTGACGGAAACACCATATATTTT CASSLGGTDGNTIYF
TRBJ2-7 - TRBV2 - TGTGCCAGCAGCCCCGGGACAAGATACTACGAGCAGTACTTC CASSPGTRYYEQYF
TRBJ2-1 - TRBV4-1 - TGCGCCAGCAGCCAAGAGGGCAGGGTGTTGGGTGAGCAGTTCTTC CASSQEGRVLGEQFF
TRBJ1-3 - TRBV19 once TGTGCCAGTAGGCAGGACACGAACTCTGGAAACACCATATATTTT CASRQDTNSGNTIYF
TRBJ2-2 - TRBV10-3 - TGTGCCATCAGTGACCGAGCGCCTCGTCGCGATACTAGTTTTAGCGGGGAGCTGTTTTTT CAISDRAPRRDTSFSGELFF
TRBJ2-4 TRBD1 TRBV28 - TGTGCCATCGGGGACAGGGTAAACATTCAGTACTTC CAIGDRVNIQYF
TRBJ2-2 - TRBV9 - TGTGCCAGCAGCGTTAAGAGGACAGCTAACACCGGGGAGCTGTTTTTT CASSVKRTANTGELFF
TRBJ1-4 - TRBV14 - TGTGCCAGCAGCAAAGGACTAAGTGAAAAACTGTTTTTT CASSKGLSEKLFF
TRBJ2-5 - TRBV6-5 - TGTGCCAGCCGAAGCTCCCAAGAGACCCAGTACTTC CASRSSQETQYF
TRBJ1-6 - TRBV27 - TGTGCCAGCAGTTTATCAGGGGGTAATAATTCACCCCTCCACTTT CASSLSGGNNSPLHF
TRBJ1-2 TRBD1 TRBV5-6 few TGTGCCAGCAGCTTGTCGACAGGGCGAGGAGGCTACACCTTC CASSLSTGRGGYTF
TRBJ2-5 - TRBV3-1/TRBV3-2 - TGTGCCAGCAGCCAAACCACACCGGGAGGGGGCGGAGGGGAGACCCAGTACTTC CASSQTTPGGGGGETQYF
TRBJ1-1 TRBD1 TRBV3-1/TRBV3-2 once TGTGCCAGCAGCACCACAGGGGCGCACACTGAAGCTTTCTTT CASSTTGAHTEAFF
TRBJ1-2 TRBD1 TRBV4-1 medium-sized TGCGCCAGCAGCCAAAAAGGTACAGGGGGCGCAGAGTATGGCTACACCTTC CASSQKGTGGAEYGYTF
TRBJ2-3 TRBD1 TRBV6-5 - TGTGCCAGCTGTCGGGACAGTAGCACAGATACGCAGTATTTT CASCRDSSTDTQYF
TRBJ2-2 - TRBV27 - TGTGCCAGCAGTGGGGGGGCCCGACAGGCCCGCACCGGGGAGCTGTTTTTT CASSGGARQARTGELFF
TRBJ2-3 TRBD2 TRBV15 - TGTGCCACCAGCAGCCATAGCGGGAGAGTCCCTAGCACAGATACGCAGTATTTT CATSSHSGRVPSTDTQYF
TRBJ2-1 TRBD1 TRBV6-5 once TGTGCCAGCACGCAGACAGGGACCTACAATGAGCAGTTCTTC CASTQTGTYNEQFF
TRBJ2-5 TRBD1 TRBV4-1 - TGCGCCAGCAGCCAAGTCCAGACAGGGGGGGAGACCCAGTACTTC CASSQVQTGGETQYF
TRBJ1-1 - TRBV3-1/TRBV3-2 - TGTGCCAGCAGCCAAGGGAGCACTGAAGCTTTCTTT CASSQGSTEAFF
TRBJ1-2 - TRBV10-3 once TGTGCCATCAGTGAGTCGAACATGCCCTATGGCTACACCTTC CAISESNMPYGYTF
TRBJ2-5 - TRBV7-2 - TGTGCCAGCAGCCCCCAGCGGGAGACCCAGTACTTC CASSPQRETQYF
TRBJ2-5 TRBD1 TRBV6-5 - TGTGCCAGCAGTCCAGGGGGTGGCAGGACCCAGTACTTC CASSPGGGRTQYF
TRBJ2-2 - TRBV6-4 once TGTGCCAGCAGTGTCTCTAACAGCCAGAACACCGGGGAGCTGTTTTTT CASSVSNSQNTGELFF
TRBJ2-7 TRBD2 TRBV6-5 - TGTGCCAGCACCGCGGGGGGGGCTCGGTACGAGCAGTACTTC CASTAGGARYEQYF
TRBJ2-3 TRBD2 TRBV29-1 - TGCAGCGGGGGACTAGCGGATATCACAGATACGCAGTATTTT CSGGLADITDTQYF
TRBJ2-2 - TRBV11-2 once TGTGCCAGCAGCCCTCGGACAGATAACACCGGGGAGCTGTTTTTT CASSPRTDNTGELFF
TRBJ2-3 - TRBV14 - TGTGCCAGCAGCCAAACGCAGGGAAGGAGAGATACGCAGTATTTT CASSQTQGRRDTQYF
TRBJ2-2 TRBD2 TRBV5-4 - TGTGCCAGCAGCCCCGGGGTAGCGGGACTCACCGGGGAGCTGTTTTTT CASSPGVAGLTGELFF
TRBJ2-7 TRBD1 TRBV27 once TGTGCCAGCAGTCCTACCCAACTTGGGACAGGGGCTAGAGGCGAGCAGTACTTC CASSPTQLGTGARGEQYF
TRBJ2-1 - TRBV3-1/TRBV3-2 - TGTGCCAGCAGCCAATTAGGGGAATTCAATGAGCAGTTCTTC CASSQLGEFNEQFF
TRBJ1-2 TRBD1 TRBV2 - TGTGCCAGCACAAAAGGGGGCGGGTATGGCTACACCTTC CASTKGGGYGYTF
TRBJ1-6 TRBD1 TRBV19 - TGTGCCAGCGACAGGGACGGCAATTCACCCCTCCACTTT CASDRDGNSPLHF
TRBJ1-2 TRBD1 TRBV9 - TGTGCCAGCAGCGTTTCGGACAGGGGGAGCCTTGGCTACACCTTC CASSVSDRGSLGYTF
TRBJ1-2 - TRBV29-1 - TGCAGCGTTGGGCAAGCTAACTATGGCTACACCTTC CSVGQANYGYTF
TRBJ2-7 TRBD2 TRBV3-1/TRBV3-2 - TGTGCCAGCAGCTCCCGGGGAGGGGCCTACGAGCAGTACTTC CASSSRGGAYEQYF
TRBJ1-1 - TRBV27 - TGTGCCAGCAGTCCTTCAGTCTTGAACACTGAAGCTTTCTTT CASSPSVLNTEAFF
TRBJ2-5 TRBD2 TRBV11-2 once TGTGCCAGCAGATCAGCGGGGGGGCTCCAAGAGACCCAGTACTTC CASRSAGGLQETQYF
TRBJ2-7 TRBD2 TRBV5-1 - TGCGCCAGCAGCTCGGGAGCGGGGGAGCAGTACTTC CASSSGAGEQYF